This T cell receptor beta chain was recorded in a study of human T cells and chemical hapten exposure. MiXCR was run by TCRdb on the RACE reads, yielding one entry per CDR3 protein. The sample contains fewer than 300,000 distinct CDR3 sequences, roughly 7.4% of which appear only once. Stated time point: pre-sensitization, week 0. Noted treatment: therapeutic diphenylcyclopropenone sensitization with weekly scalp DPC. Only after blood had been drawn was each patch test applied. V was pared by 4 bases and J by 2 bases, with 12 bases between. CDR3 length: 14 residues. The germline CDR1 and CDR2 sequences are SGHRS and YFSETQ.

The gene calls are TRBV5-1 and TRBJ2-5; no reliable D call. The sequences come from whole blood, collected in connection with sensitization to the hapten diphenylcyclopropenone (DPC). This receptor was taken from a man aged 18 to 29 with alopecia areata. Some clones in this sample may be carry-over from other donors' samples. The CDR3 region has the DNA TGCGCCAGCAGCCCCCTCTGGGCGCAAGAGACCCAGTACTTC. Its translation: CASSPLWAQETQYF.